The text below deals with one T cell receptor (beta chain). Data came from immunoSEQ multiplex PCR; TCRdb stores just in-frame clones and leaves some out. The sample includes under 300,000 clones, about 68% of them seen just once. The sample belongs to a study of blood T cell repertoires in COVID-19. Trimming cost V 1 base and J 3 bases; bases outside gene matches: 4. The CDR3 runs to 15 residues. The V gene's germline CDR1 is SGHTA and CDR2 FQGNSA. The TCR comes from a woman of 80 years or more with acute or convalescent COVID-19. The sample consisted of peripheral blood. The J gene is TRBJ2-7, the V gene TRBV7-2; TRBD1 matches 9 bases. CDR3 amino acids: CASSLGGTGRYEQYF. In DNA form, the CDR3 reads TGTGCCAGCAGCTTAGGAGGGACAGGGCGCTACGAGCAGTACTTC.